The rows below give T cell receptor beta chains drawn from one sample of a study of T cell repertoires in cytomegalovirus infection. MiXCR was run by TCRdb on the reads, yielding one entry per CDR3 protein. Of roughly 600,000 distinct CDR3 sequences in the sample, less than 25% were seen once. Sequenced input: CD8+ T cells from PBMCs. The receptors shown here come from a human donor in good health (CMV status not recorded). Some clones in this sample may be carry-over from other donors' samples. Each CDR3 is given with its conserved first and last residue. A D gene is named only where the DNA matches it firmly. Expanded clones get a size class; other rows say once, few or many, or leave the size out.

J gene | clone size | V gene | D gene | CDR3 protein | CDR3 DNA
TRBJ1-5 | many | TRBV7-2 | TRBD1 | CASSLFETGGNQPQHF | TGTGCCAGCAGCTTATTTGAGACAGGGGGCAATCAGCCCCAGCATTTT
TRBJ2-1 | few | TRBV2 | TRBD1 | CASLDRAYNEQFF | TGTGCCAGTTTGGACAGGGCCTACAATGAGCAGTTCTTC
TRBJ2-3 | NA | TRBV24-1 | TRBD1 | CATSDGQGITDTQYF | TGTGCCACCAGTGATGGACAGGGAATAACAGATACGCAGTATTTT
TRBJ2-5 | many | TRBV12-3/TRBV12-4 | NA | CASSPRGGGETQYF | TGTGCCAGCAGTCCAAGGGGGGGAGGCGAGACCCAGTACTTC
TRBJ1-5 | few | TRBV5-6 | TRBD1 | CASSRQGFGNQPQHF | TGTGCCAGCAGCCGACAGGGGTTTGGCAATCAGCCCCAGCATTTT
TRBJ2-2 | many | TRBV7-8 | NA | CASSLAPGPSTGELFF | TGTGCCAGCAGCTTAGCCCCGGGGCCGAGCACCGGGGAGCTGTTTTTT
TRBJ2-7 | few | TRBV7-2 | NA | CASSPGLIYYEQYF | TGTGCCAGCAGCCCAGGGTTAATCTACTACGAGCAGTACTTC
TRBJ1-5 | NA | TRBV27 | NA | CASRALNQPQHF | TGTGCCAGCAGGGCCCTGAATCAGCCCCAGCATTTT
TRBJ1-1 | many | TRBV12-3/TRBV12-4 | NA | CASSTGFRKAFF | TGTGCCAGCAGTACAGGGTTTCGGAAAGCTTTCTTT
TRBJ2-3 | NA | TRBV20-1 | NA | CSARDKTGYTDTQYF | TGCAGTGCTAGAGATAAAACGGGGTACACAGATACGCAGTATTTT
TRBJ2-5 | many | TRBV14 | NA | CASSQGAGLWRETQYF | TGTGCCAGCAGCCAAGGCGCCGGACTATGGCGAGAGACCCAGTACTTC